This T cell receptor beta chain was recorded in a study of tumor and adjacent non-tumor tissue in lung cancer. The library came from three nested PCR rounds adapted from ARM-PCR protocols. TCRdb called the multiplex PCR reads again in MiXCR, with one record for every CDR3 protein. The sample consists of about 75,000 distinct CDR3 sequences, around 70% of them appearing once. This CDR3 region has 14 residues. Germline V CDR1 and CDR2: MDHEN, SYDVKM. This sample's RNA came from whole unsorted tissue. This non-tumor lung sample came from over 3 cm beyond the tumor edge. Regarding this clonotype: Compared with germline, one end of the junction differs, possibly owing to a read error.

Sequencing input: distant non-tumor lung tissue. The TCR comes from a woman between 50 and 59 years old with non-small cell lung cancer. The chain joins TRBV28 to TRBJ1-1; the D is unclear. CDR3 nucleotide sequence: TGTGCCAACAGTCAAAGTCGAATCATCACTGAAGCTTTCTTT. Amino acids: CANSQSRIITEAFF.